Following are 30 T cell receptor beta chains from one sample sequenced in a study of blood T cell repertoires in COVID-19. Some clones are missing from TCRdb's copy, which holds only in-frame ones; the method was immunoSEQ multiplex PCR. The sample has some 300,000 clones; over 80% are singletons. Sequences were obtained from peripheral blood. Every receptor here comes from a woman aged 45-59 years with COVID-19, enrolled during active disease.

This clone was counted a few times. The gene calls are TRBV4-3 and TRBJ2-7; D may be TRBD1 (5 bases). The CDR3 sequence is 14 residues long. The germline gives CDR1 LGHNA, CDR2 YSLEER. V was shortened by 4 bases and J by 3 bases, with 13 bases between the two germline ends. The CDR3 DNA sequence: TGCGCCAGCAGCCGCCGACAGATCCTCTACGAGCAGTACTTC. This codes for CASSRRQILYEQYF.

This sequence joins TRBV4-1 and TRBJ1-5; D is unclear. The CDR3 has 14 residues. Trimming stripped 3 bases from V and 4 bases from J, with 10 bases between. Germline V gene lookup returns CDR1 MGHRA and CDR2 YSYEKL. CDR3 protein: CASSHPEKNQPQHF. Here the CDR3 DNA reads TGCGCCAGCAGCCACCCCGAGAAGAATCAGCCCCAGCATTTT.

The rearrangement joins TRBV10-3 to TRBJ1-1, with D perhaps matching TRBD1 (6 bases). V gave up 0 bases and J gave up 4 bases, with 18 bases separating them. Per the germline V gene, CDR1 is ENHRY and CDR2 is SYGVKD. The CDR3 totals 17 residues. The CDR3 sequence: CAISESTLGGGGTEAFF. CDR3 nucleotide sequence: TGTGCCATCAGTGAGTCGACCCTGGGGGGAGGGGGCACTGAAGCTTTCTTT.

The chain links TRBV4-1 to TRBJ2-2, with TRBD1 matching over 8 bases. V dropped 4 bases and J dropped 6; count of bases not matched to a gene: 4. Germline CDR1 reads MGHRA; CDR2 reads YSYEKL. The CDR3 spans 14 residues. CDR3 in amino acids: CASSLRGPPGELFF. CDR3 bases: TGCGCCAGCAGCCTCAGGGGGCCTCCCGGGGAGCTGTTTTTT.

The chain couples TRBV15 to TRBJ2-7; D uncertain. Looked up from germline, CDR1 is LNHNV and CDR2 is YYDKDF (reference sequence). Trimming took off 5 bases at V and 6 bases at J, with 8 bases between the two ends. The CDR3 is made up of 11 amino acids. The CDR3 region has the DNA TGTGCCACCAGCGCCGGCGGCGAGCAGTACTTC. Translating it yields CATSAGGEQYF.

This sequence joins TRBV4-1 and TRBJ1-5, with D hard to call. Trimming stripped 0 bases from V and 4 bases from J, with 7 bases between. This CDR3 region has 14 residues. The germline gives CDR1 MGHRA, CDR2 YSYEKL. CDR3 protein: CASSQDSRNQPQHF. DNA for the CDR3: TGCGCCAGCAGCCAAGACTCCAGGAATCAGCCCCAGCATTTT.

The chain uses TRBV10-1 and TRBJ2-7; 9 nucleotides line up with TRBD1. CDR1 is WNHNN, CDR2 SYGVQD, per germline (reference sequence). CDR3 size: 15 residues. The junction had 6 bases not matched to a gene; V was cut back by 6 bases and J by 0 bases. The CDR3 loop reads CASSRDRVPSYEQYF. Here the CDR3 DNA reads TGCGCCAGCAGCAGGGACAGGGTTCCCTCCTACGAGCAGTACTTC.

The gene calls are TRBV6-6 and TRBJ2-3, with 7 bases lining up with TRBD1. V lost 6 bases, J lost 2 bases, and 11 bases stayed unmatched. This CDR3 region has 16 residues. CDR1 and CDR2 (germline): MNHNY, SVGAGI (reference sequence). CDR3 sequence (DNA): TGTGCCAGCAGGCCGGGACAGACGAGAAACACAGATACGCAGTATTTT. Protein: CASRPGQTRNTDTQYF.

This chain joins TRBV6-4 and TRBJ2-2; 11 nucleotides line up with TRBD2. This CDR3 region has 16 residues. The V segment lost 7 bases and the J segment 5 bases; nucleotides outside the gene matches: 9. Per the germline V gene, CDR1 is MRHNA and CDR2 is SNTAGT. The CDR3 DNA reads TGTGCCAGCAAGGCTCTAGCGGGAGGAGGTACCGGGGAGCTGTTTTTT. The encoded protein is CASKALAGGGTGELFF.

The chain has TRBV16 and TRBJ2-5, with 11 bases that match TRBD2. This CDR3 contains 17 residues. V was pared by 4 bases and J by 4 bases, with 11 bases of the junction left unmatched. Germline-derived CDR1 and CDR2 are KGHSY and FQNENV. The CDR3 region has the DNA TGTGCCAGCAGCCTTCATACTAGCGGGAGCGGTTTAGAGACCCAGTACTTC. It translates to CASSLHTSGSGLETQYF.

This clone came up a few times. The chain uses TRBV2 and TRBJ1-1; D is uncertain. The CDR3 extends over 13 amino acids. V was clipped by 6 bases and J by 0 bases, with 8 bases between them. CDR1 is SNHLY, CDR2 FYNNEI, per germline. The CDR3 DNA is TGTGCCAGCAGCACCCAGATGAACACTGAAGCTTTCTTT. This codes for CASSTQMNTEAFF.

The chain links TRBV6-5 to TRBJ2-7, with 7 bases that match TRBD2. The V gene's germline CDR1 is MNHEY and CDR2 SVGAGI. The V gene end was trimmed by 4 bases and the J gene end by 0 bases; junction bases not matched to a gene: 6. This CDR3 comprises 15 residues. The CDR3 DNA reads as TGTGCCAGCAGTTTCGCTGGGACTACCTCCTACGAGCAGTACTTC. Protein product: CASSFAGTTSYEQYF.

The chain has TRBV6-5 and TRBJ2-3; D might be TRBD1 (5 bases). Trimming pared 0 bases from V and 1 base from J, leaving 5 bases between. CDR3 length: 14 amino acids. The germline V gene encodes CDR1 MNHEY and CDR2 SVGAGI. The CDR3 DNA reads as TGTGCCAGCAGTTACTCAGGGGGCACAGATACGCAGTATTTT. Translated, it gives CASSYSGGTDTQYF.

This clone was seen once. V is TRBV2 and J is TRBJ1-5; D not resolved. With 4 bases removed from V and 4 bases from J, the gap between germline ends came to 11 bases. This CDR3 comprises 14 residues. In germline, CDR1 is SNHLY, CDR2 FYNNEI. CDR3 loop: CASSGGRGNQPQHF. The CDR3 nucleotides are TGTGCCAGCAGTGGTGGGAGAGGGAATCAGCCCCAGCATTTT. The entire variable domain, with the rest obtained from reference TRBV2 and TRBJ1-5, is as follows: EPEVTQTPSHQVTQMGQEVILRCVPISNHLYFYWYRQILGQKVEFLVSFYNNEISEKSEIFDDQFSVERPDGSNFTLKIRSTKLEDSAMYFCASSGGRGNQPQHFGDGTRLSIL.

The chain has TRBV7-6 and TRBJ2-2; the match to TRBD2 covers 8 bases. This CDR3 has 15 amino acids. Looked up from germline, CDR1 is SGHVS and CDR2 is FNYEAQ. The junction had 7 bases not matched to a gene; V was cut back by 5 bases and J by 5 bases. CDR3 amino acids: CASSPAGVRTGELFF. The CDR3 coding sequence is TGTGCCAGCAGCCCAGCGGGAGTTCGGACCGGGGAGCTGTTTTTT. The full variable domain, completed using reference TRBV7-6 and TRBJ2-2, is GAGVSQSPRYKVTKRGQDVALRCDPISGHVSLYWYRQALGQGPEFLTYFNYEAQQDKSGLPNDRFSAERPEGSISTLTIQRTEQRDSAMYRCASSPAGVRTGELFFGEGSRLTVL.

This sequence joins TRBV12-3 or TRBV12-4 and TRBJ2-3; 8 positions agree with TRBD1. V lost 5 bases and J lost 5; bases outside the gene matches: 3. There are 13 residues in the CDR3. The chain's CDR3 is CASSQQGGDTQYF. CDR3 nucleotides: TGTGCCAGCAGTCAACAGGGGGGAGATACGCAGTATTTT.

The chain uses TRBV10-3 and TRBJ1-2, with D possibly matching TRBD1 (6 bases). V lost 5 bases to trimming and J lost 0 bases, with 16 bases between them. There are 16 residues in the CDR3. Germline CDR1 reads ENHRY; CDR2 reads SYGVKD. Written as DNA, the CDR3 is TGTGCCATCAGTAACCCGGGACATCCCGCTAACTATGGCTACACCTTC. This gives the protein CAISNPGHPANYGYTF.

The V call is TRBV7-6, the J call TRBJ2-2; 8 bases match TRBD2. The length of the CDR3 is 14 residues. Germline CDR1 SGHVS, CDR2 FNYEAQ. Germline trimming cut 5 bases from V and 4 bases from J; bases unmatched to any gene: 3. The CDR3 loop reads CASSPGLATGELFF. The CDR3 bases are TGTGCCAGCAGCCCCGGACTAGCCACCGGGGAGCTGTTTTTT.

CDR3 DNA: TGTGCCAGTAGTAAGCATACCGGTCGGTACAGCTCCTATAATTCACCCCTCCACTTT. It encodes CASSKHTGRYSSYNSPLHF. This chain joins TRBV19 and TRBJ1-6; D not certain. Trimming took 4 bases from V and 0 from J, leaving 19 bases between them. The CDR3 has 19 amino acids. Germline V gene sequence: CDR1 LNHDA, CDR2 SQIVND (reference sequence).

The V and J genes are TRBV19 and TRBJ2-7, with 9 positions matching TRBD1. In germline, CDR1 is LNHDA, CDR2 SQIVND (reference sequence). The V gene end was trimmed by 4 bases and the J gene end by 4 bases; junction bases not matched to a gene: 8. The CDR3 spans 15 residues. CDR3 sequence (DNA): TGTGCCAGTAGTAGTTCCTCGGGACAGGGATACGAGCAGTACTTC. Protein: CASSSSSGQGYEQYF.

V gene TRBV3-1 (or the pseudogene TRBV3-2) combines with J gene TRBJ1-1; D is uncertain. Germline CDR1 reads LGHDT; CDR2 reads YNNKEL (reference sequence). Deletions cut 1 base from V and 8 bases from J, with 8 bases between. The CDR3 spans 12 residues. In nucleotides, the CDR3 is TGTGCCAGCAGCCAAGCTTCAGGCGAAGCTTTCTTT. It encodes CASSQASGEAFF.

The chain links TRBV6-2 or TRBV6-3 to TRBJ2-1; 9 bases are a match to TRBD2. Per the germline V gene, CDR1 is MNHEY and CDR2 is SVGEGT. This CDR3 comprises 23 residues. The V segment lost 6 bases and the J segment 3 bases; nucleotides outside the gene matches: 30. The CDR3 loop is CASSLSPPGVAGVGASLYNEQFF. CDR3 in DNA: TGTGCCAGCAGCCTCTCCCCTCCAGGGGTAGCGGGAGTAGGAGCTAGCCTCTACAATGAGCAGTTCTTC.

The rearrangement links TRBV19 to TRBJ1-4; tentative D call: TRBD1 (6 bases). CDR3 length: 14 residues. The germline V gene encodes CDR1 LNHDA and CDR2 SQIVND (reference sequence). Deletions cut 6 bases from V and 7 bases from J, with 15 bases between. This CDR3 reads CASREVRGGEKLFF. The DNA of the CDR3 is TGTGCCAGTAGGGAGGTGAGGGGGGGTGAAAAACTGTTTTTT.

CDR3 bases: TGTGCCAGCAGCGGGACTGGAGCCTCTGGAAACACCATATATTTT. Protein product: CASSGTGASGNTIYF. The chain recombines TRBV28 with TRBJ1-3; maybe TRBD1 (5 bases). V lost 6 bases, J lost 0 bases, and 12 bases lay in between. Germline V lookup: CDR1 MDHEN, CDR2 SYDVKM. The CDR3 is 15 residues long.

This chain joins TRBV6-2 or TRBV6-3 and TRBJ2-7, with D possibly TRBD1 on 5 matching bases. With 2 bases removed from V and 1 base from J, the gap between germline ends came to 12 bases. CDR1 and CDR2 from the germline V gene are MNHEY and SVGEGT. The CDR3 has 15 amino acids. CDR3 DNA: TGTGCCAGCAGTTACGACAGACAGCGATCCTACGAGCAGTACTTC. It specifies CASSYDRQRSYEQYF.

CDR3: CASSPSGSRRETQYF. The CDR3 bases are TGTGCCAGCAGCCCCAGCGGGAGTCGAAGAGAGACCCAGTACTTC. This chain links TRBV6-2 or TRBV6-3 with TRBJ2-5; 8 nucleotides agree with TRBD2. The germline CDR1 and CDR2 sequences are MNHEY and SVGEGT. The CDR3 extends over 15 amino acids. Trimming at V came to 6 bases and at J to 4 bases, leaving 10 bases not matched to a gene.

The V call is TRBV4-3, the J call TRBJ1-1; D gene uncertain. The CDR3 totals 16 residues. The germline V and J ends were trimmed by 3 bases and 4 bases, with 18 bases remaining between them. In germline, CDR1 is LGHNA, CDR2 YSLEER. The CDR3 spells CASSQVAWWEGTEAFF. The CDR3 DNA reads as TGCGCCAGCAGCCAGGTGGCTTGGTGGGAGGGCACTGAAGCTTTCTTT.

The rearrangement uses TRBV5-6 and TRBJ1-1; D remains ambiguous. CDR3 length equals 14 residues. CDR1 is SGHDT and CDR2 is YYEEEE in the germline V gene. The ends were cut back, 3 bases at V and 1 base at J, with 10 bases in the middle. The CDR3 DNA is TGTGCCAGCAGCTCCCAGGTTGAGAACACTGAAGCTTTCTTT. This translates into CASSSQVENTEAFF.

CDR3 bases: TGTGCCAGCAAACAGTCGAGCTCCTACGAGCAGTACTTC. Encoded protein: CASKQSSSYEQYF. J is TRBJ2-7 and V is TRBV2; D is unresolved. The germline V gene has CDR1 SNHLY and CDR2 FYNNEI. The length of the CDR3 is 13 residues. Trimming took off 7 bases at V and 0 bases at J, with 10 bases between the two ends.

The J gene is TRBJ1-5, the V gene TRBV19, with D perhaps matching TRBD1 (5 bases). V lost 8 bases and J lost 7, with 18 bases in between. There are 14 residues in the CDR3. Germline V gives CDR1 LNHDA, CDR2 SQIVND (reference sequence). Here the CDR3 reads CASGHRGGGQPQHF. The CDR3 nucleotides are TGTGCCAGTGGCCACCGGGGTGGGGGGCAGCCCCAGCATTTT.